The 5 T cell receptor beta chains in this list originate from one sample, sequenced in a study of regulatory T cells in long-lasting Graves disease. Documented time point: newly diagnosed GD, antithyroid drugs for less than 3 months. Construction of the TCR library relied on RNA isolated from PBMCs. Researchers made TCR beta libraries by using iRepertoire HTBI primers and running Arm-PCR on CDR3 regions. TCRdb called the multiplex PCR reads again in MiXCR, with one record for every CDR3 protein. This sample has about 500,000 distinct CDR3 sequences, with 15% to 20% found just once. This sample was also put to use in a study of T cells in Graves' hyperthyroidism and ophthalmopathy.

Here the sequenced sample was peripheral blood mononuclear cells (PBMCs), taken at new diagnosis, from a patient treated with antithyroid drugs. These receptors all stem from a man between 35 and 55 years old with Graves disease.

This clonotype was counted many times. The chain carries TRBV6-1 and TRBJ1-2; 9 bases map to TRBD1. Germline lookup yields CDR1 MNHNS and CDR2 SASEGT. This CDR3 comprises 16 residues. The V segment lost 6 bases and the J segment 4 bases; nucleotides outside the gene matches: 12. The CDR3 DNA sequence: TGTGCCAGCAGCCCCTCACAGGGGGCCACCTTCTATGGCTACACCTTC. It yields the protein CASSPSQGATFYGYTF.

This clonotype showed up many times. The DNA for the CDR3 is TGTGCCTGGAGTGTACCGCAAGTCTGGGGGGCCAAAAACATTCAGTACTTC. As protein: CAWSVPQVWGAKNIQYF. The chain links TRBV30 to TRBJ2-4; the D gene could be TRBD1 or TRBD2 (5 bases each). The V end was cut by 0 bases, the J end by 1 base, with 16 bases between. Germline V gene sequence: CDR1 GTSNPN, CDR2 SVGIG (reference sequence). The CDR3 runs 17 residues. Full variable domain (remainder filled in from reference TRBV30 and TRBJ2-4): SQTIHQWPATLVQPVGSPLSLECTVEGTSNPNLYWYRQAAGRGLQLLFYSVGIGQISSEVPQNLSASRPQDRQFILSSKKLLLSDSGFYLCAWSVPQVWGAKNIQYFGAGTRLSVL.

The CDR3, as DNA: TGTGCCTGGGCCCACCAAGGGAGGAGTGCAGAGACCCAGTACTTC. Its protein product is CAWAHQGRSAETQYF. The genes are TRBV30 and TRBJ2-5; perhaps TRBD2 as D (6 bases). Germline values: CDR1 GTSNPN, CDR2 SVGIG (reference sequence). This CDR3 has 15 amino acids. V dropped 5 bases and J dropped 4 bases, with 20 bases sitting between them. Combining the CDR3 with reference TRBV30 and TRBJ2-5 gives the whole variable domain SQTIHQWPATLVQPVGSPLSLECTVEGTSNPNLYWYRQAAGRGLQLLFYSVGIGQISSEVPQNLSASRPQDRQFILSSKKLLLSDSGFYLCAWAHQGRSAETQYFGPGTRLLVL.

This clonotype was recorded many times. The V and J genes are TRBV19 and TRBJ2-5, with 7 bases aligning to TRBD1. The trim removed 10 bases at V and 5 bases at J, leaving 16 bases unmatched. Germline V CDR1 and CDR2: LNHDA, SQIVND (reference sequence). This CDR3 has 15 residues. This chain's CDR3 is CATRALDRSVETQYF. The CDR3 DNA reads TGTGCCACCAGAGCCTTGGACAGGTCTGTGGAGACCCAGTACTTC. The full variable domain, in which reference TRBV19 and TRBJ2-5 provide the parts outside the CDR3, is DGGITQSPKYLFRKEGQNVTLSCEQNLNHDAMYWYRQDPGQGLRLIYYSQIVNDFQKGDIAEGYSVSREKKESFPLTVTSAQKNPTAFYLCATRALDRSVETQYFGPGTRLLVL.

There are many counts of this clonotype. The J gene is TRBJ2-5, the V gene TRBV28, with D possibly matching TRBD1 (5 bases). V was clipped by 3 bases and J by 7 bases, with 15 bases between them. CDR1 and CDR2 from the germline V gene are MDHEN and SYDVKM. The CDR3 loop spans 14 amino acids. CDR3 residues: CASSFGPPQGTQYF. The CDR3 nucleotides are TGTGCCAGCAGTTTCGGTCCTCCCCAGGGGACCCAGTACTTC. Based on the CDR3 plus reference TRBV28 and TRBJ2-5, the full variable domain is DVKVTQSSRYLVKRTGEKVFLECVQDMDHENMFWYRQDPGLGLRLIYFSYDVKMKEKGDIPEGYSVSREKKERFSLILESASTNQTSMYLCASSFGPPQGTQYFGPGTRLLVL.